A selection of T cell receptor beta chains follows, all from one sample in a study of control samples from healthy donors and cancer patients. Libraries were prepared by immunoSEQ multiplex PCR; TCRdb keeps only in-frame clonotypes and omits some of them. The table includes about 130,000 clones, over 75% detected once. The source material was blood. These receptors were taken from a man aged 50-59 years in good health. Each CDR3 is given with its conserved first and last residue. Fields, in order: V gene, clone size, D gene, J gene, CDR3 protein, CDR3 DNA. A D gene is named only where the DNA matches it firmly. For some rows the clone size is stated as once, few or many, or as a class when expanded; others skip it.

v_call: TRBV6-4
clone_size: -
d_call: -
j_call: TRBJ1-6
cdr3_aa: CASSDSTRAQYNSPLHF
cdr3_nt: TGTGCCAGCAGTGACTCGACCAGGGCGCAATATAATTCACCCCTCCACTTT

v_call: TRBV4-2
clone_size: once
d_call: -
j_call: TRBJ2-3
cdr3_aa: CASSLGTAIPNTQYF
cdr3_nt: TGTGCCAGCAGCCTGGGGACCGCCATTCCTAATACGCAGTATTTT

v_call: TRBV9
clone_size: -
d_call: -
j_call: TRBJ2-7
cdr3_aa: CASSVDYNYEQYF
cdr3_nt: TGTGCCAGCAGCGTAGACTATAACTACGAGCAGTACTTC

v_call: TRBV5-8
clone_size: -
d_call: -
j_call: TRBJ1-5
cdr3_aa: CASSLGPQPGQPQHF
cdr3_nt: TGTGCCAGCAGCTTGGGTCCCCAGCCCGGGCAGCCCCAGCATTTT

v_call: TRBV5-1
clone_size: -
d_call: TRBD1
j_call: TRBJ1-1
cdr3_aa: CASSLELPGQGHLGTEAFF
cdr3_nt: TGCGCCAGCAGCTTGGAATTACCGGGACAGGGTCACCTGGGGACTGAAGCTTTCTTT

v_call: TRBV6-6
clone_size: -
d_call: -
j_call: TRBJ1-6
cdr3_aa: CASSFEKGWGSSYNSPLHF
cdr3_nt: TGTGCCAGCAGCTTCGAGAAGGGATGGGGAAGCTCCTATAATTCACCCCTCCACTTT

v_call: TRBV10-3
clone_size: -
d_call: TRBD1
j_call: TRBJ1-2
cdr3_aa: CAISEGTGRGYTF
cdr3_nt: TGTGCCATCAGTGAAGGGACAGGGCGCGGCTACACCTTC

v_call: TRBV19
clone_size: -
d_call: TRBD2
j_call: TRBJ2-3
cdr3_aa: CASSPLAGGGDTQYF
cdr3_nt: TGTGCCAGTAGTCCCCTAGCGGGGGGAGGAGATACGCAGTATTTT

v_call: TRBV6-2/TRBV6-3
clone_size: -
d_call: -
j_call: TRBJ2-7
cdr3_aa: CASSYSVSHYEQYF
cdr3_nt: TGTGCCAGCAGTTACTCGGTGAGTCACTACGAGCAGTACTTC

v_call: TRBV10-3
clone_size: -
d_call: -
j_call: TRBJ2-5
cdr3_aa: CAISETGRLIETQYF
cdr3_nt: TGTGCCATCAGTGAGACAGGGCGCTTGATAGAGACCCAGTACTTC

v_call: TRBV6-6
clone_size: -
d_call: -
j_call: TRBJ2-7
cdr3_aa: CASSGGTAWNF
cdr3_nt: TGTGCCAGCAGTGGCGGGACAGCGTGGAACTTC

v_call: TRBV10-3
clone_size: -
d_call: -
j_call: TRBJ1-1
cdr3_aa: CAISRSVGTTLSEAFF
cdr3_nt: TGTGCCATCAGTCGATCGGTAGGGACTACTCTATCTGAAGCTTTCTTT

v_call: TRBV7-9
clone_size: -
d_call: TRBD1
j_call: TRBJ1-6
cdr3_aa: CASDRQGRSPLHF
cdr3_nt: TGTGCCAGCGACCGACAGGGTCGGTCACCCCTCCACTTT

v_call: TRBV6-2/TRBV6-3
clone_size: -
d_call: -
j_call: TRBJ2-7
cdr3_aa: CASSRPGSYEQYF
cdr3_nt: TGTGCCAGCAGTAGGCCAGGCTCCTACGAGCAGTACTTC

v_call: TRBV2
clone_size: few
d_call: -
j_call: TRBJ2-3
cdr3_aa: CASSDDTDTQYF
cdr3_nt: TGTGCCAGCAGTGACGACACAGATACGCAGTATTTT

v_call: TRBV25-1
clone_size: -
d_call: TRBD1
j_call: TRBJ2-7
cdr3_aa: CASPLEGQGSYEQYF
cdr3_nt: TGTGCCAGCCCCCTAGAGGGACAGGGATCCTACGAGCAGTACTTC

v_call: TRBV7-9
clone_size: -
d_call: -
j_call: TRBJ2-7
cdr3_aa: CASSSRENHEQYF
cdr3_nt: TGTGCCAGCAGCTCCCGGGAGAACCACGAGCAGTACTTC

v_call: TRBV27
clone_size: -
d_call: -
j_call: TRBJ2-5
cdr3_aa: CASSFDAEGTQYF
cdr3_nt: TGTGCCAGCAGTTTCGACGCAGAGGGGACCCAGTACTTC

v_call: TRBV5-6
clone_size: -
d_call: TRBD1
j_call: TRBJ1-2
cdr3_aa: CASSTPGQGPRVGYTF
cdr3_nt: TGTGCCAGCAGCACGCCGGGACAGGGCCCTCGAGTTGGCTACACCTTC

v_call: TRBV21-1
clone_size: -
d_call: -
j_call: TRBJ1-1
cdr3_aa: CASSTPKRRVGTPTMNTEAFF
cdr3_nt: TGTGCCAGCAGCACACCTAAGAGGAGGGTAGGAACCCCGACAATGAACACTGAAGCTTTCTTT

v_call: TRBV28
clone_size: -
d_call: -
j_call: TRBJ1-6
cdr3_aa: CASSLPLREGFRSSPLHF
cdr3_nt: TGTGCCAGCAGTTTACCTCTTCGTGAGGGGTTCAGAAGTTCACCCCTCCACTTT

v_call: TRBV9
clone_size: -
d_call: -
j_call: TRBJ2-7
cdr3_aa: CASSPREGPSYEQYF
cdr3_nt: TGTGCCAGCAGCCCCCGCGAAGGTCCCTCCTACGAGCAGTACTTC

v_call: TRBV12-5
clone_size: -
d_call: TRBD2
j_call: TRBJ2-5
cdr3_aa: CASLPPLAGSQETQYF
cdr3_nt: TGTGCTAGTCTCCCCCCGCTAGCGGGGAGTCAAGAGACCCAGTACTTC

v_call: TRBV3-1/TRBV3-2
clone_size: once
d_call: TRBD2
j_call: TRBJ2-3
cdr3_aa: CASSPWTSAGTDTQYF
cdr3_nt: TGTGCCAGCAGCCCCTGGACTAGCGCCGGGACAGATACGCAGTATTTT

v_call: TRBV30
clone_size: -
d_call: -
j_call: TRBJ1-2
cdr3_aa: CAWSVHSVGYTF
cdr3_nt: TGTGCCTGGAGTGTACATTCTGTGGGCTACACCTTC

v_call: TRBV29-1
clone_size: -
d_call: -
j_call: TRBJ1-1
cdr3_aa: CSAQNTEAFF
cdr3_nt: TGCAGCGCTCAGAACACTGAAGCTTTCTTT

v_call: TRBV4-2
clone_size: -
d_call: -
j_call: TRBJ1-5
cdr3_aa: CASSQEPGDSNQPQHF
cdr3_nt: TGTGCCAGCAGCCAAGAACCAGGGGACAGCAATCAGCCCCAGCATTTT

v_call: TRBV11-2
clone_size: -
d_call: TRBD1
j_call: TRBJ1-1
cdr3_aa: CASSPGTGGYITEAFF
cdr3_nt: TGTGCCAGCAGCCCGGGGACAGGGGGTTATATCACTGAAGCTTTCTTT

v_call: TRBV4-2
clone_size: -
d_call: -
j_call: TRBJ1-1
cdr3_aa: CASSWGLEAFF
cdr3_nt: TGTGCCAGCAGCTGGGGCCTCGAAGCTTTCTTT

v_call: TRBV6-4
clone_size: few
d_call: -
j_call: TRBJ1-2
cdr3_aa: CASSEQGSYGYTF
cdr3_nt: TGTGCCAGCAGTGAACAGGGTAGCTATGGCTACACCTTC

v_call: TRBV12-3/TRBV12-4
clone_size: -
d_call: -
j_call: TRBJ1-1
cdr3_aa: CASSPGTAEAFF
cdr3_nt: TGTGCCAGCAGCCCAGGGACTGCTGAAGCTTTCTTT

v_call: TRBV6-5
clone_size: -
d_call: TRBD1
j_call: TRBJ1-4
cdr3_aa: CASRATGGGREKLFF
cdr3_nt: TGTGCCAGCAGGGCTACAGGGGGCGGACGTGAAAAACTGTTTTTT

v_call: TRBV6-5
clone_size: -
d_call: -
j_call: TRBJ2-7
cdr3_aa: CASSRQGFHEQYF
cdr3_nt: TGTGCCAGCAGCCGTCAGGGGTTCCACGAGCAGTACTTC

v_call: TRBV5-1
clone_size: once
d_call: TRBD1
j_call: TRBJ2-2
cdr3_aa: CASSWERQGNGELFF
cdr3_nt: TGCGCCAGCAGCTGGGAACGACAGGGTAACGGGGAGCTGTTTTTT

v_call: TRBV5-5
clone_size: -
d_call: TRBD1
j_call: TRBJ2-2
cdr3_aa: CASSLETGRVAGELFF
cdr3_nt: TGTGCCAGCAGCTTGGAGACAGGGAGAGTAGCCGGGGAGCTGTTTTTT

v_call: TRBV15
clone_size: -
d_call: -
j_call: TRBJ1-4
cdr3_aa: CATSRDIDNEKLFF
cdr3_nt: TGTGCCACCAGCAGAGATATAGATAATGAAAAACTGTTTTTT

v_call: TRBV6-5
clone_size: -
d_call: -
j_call: TRBJ1-1
cdr3_aa: CASSYSTGMTEAFF
cdr3_nt: TGTGCCAGCAGTTACTCGACGGGGATGACTGAAGCTTTCTTT

v_call: TRBV11-2
clone_size: -
d_call: -
j_call: TRBJ2-5
cdr3_aa: CASSVGRGTGTQYF
cdr3_nt: TGTGCCAGCAGCGTCGGACGGGGGACGGGGACCCAGTACTTC

v_call: TRBV6-5
clone_size: few
d_call: TRBD2
j_call: TRBJ2-2
cdr3_aa: CASRGSGPGTGELFF
cdr3_nt: TGTGCCAGCAGGGGTAGCGGGCCTGGGACCGGGGAGCTGTTTTTT

v_call: TRBV18
clone_size: -
d_call: -
j_call: TRBJ2-5
cdr3_aa: CASSPGQTGVGETQYF
cdr3_nt: TGTGCCAGCTCACCCGGACAAACAGGAGTAGGGGAGACCCAGTACTTC

v_call: TRBV5-6
clone_size: -
d_call: -
j_call: TRBJ2-4
cdr3_aa: CASSTAIKNIQYF
cdr3_nt: TGTGCCAGCAGTACAGCTATTAAAAACATTCAGTACTTC

v_call: TRBV5-1
clone_size: -
d_call: TRBD2
j_call: TRBJ2-5
cdr3_aa: CASSLAVGTSEQETQYF
cdr3_nt: TGCGCCAGCAGCTTGGCGGTGGGGACTAGCGAACAAGAGACCCAGTACTTC

v_call: TRBV6-2/TRBV6-3
clone_size: few
d_call: TRBD1
j_call: TRBJ1-5
cdr3_aa: CASSYSTGISNQPQHF
cdr3_nt: TGTGCCAGCAGTTACTCGACAGGGATTAGCAATCAGCCCCAGCATTTT

v_call: TRBV11-3
clone_size: -
d_call: -
j_call: TRBJ2-1
cdr3_aa: CASSLVRVSLDEQFF
cdr3_nt: TGTGCCAGCAGCTTAGTCCGTGTTTCGCTGGATGAGCAGTTCTTC

v_call: TRBV19
clone_size: -
d_call: -
j_call: TRBJ1-1
cdr3_aa: CASSLTGATEAFF
cdr3_nt: TGTGCCAGTAGTTTGACAGGTGCCACTGAAGCTTTCTTT

v_call: TRBV5-1
clone_size: -
d_call: TRBD2
j_call: TRBJ2-1
cdr3_aa: CASSREGLSYNEQFF
cdr3_nt: TGCGCCAGCAGCAGAGAGGGACTATCCTACAATGAGCAGTTCTTC

v_call: TRBV6-5
clone_size: -
d_call: -
j_call: TRBJ1-6
cdr3_aa: CASRPKGGTSPLHF
cdr3_nt: TGTGCCAGCCGGCCAAAAGGCGGGACTTCACCCCTCCACTTT

v_call: TRBV7-8
clone_size: -
d_call: -
j_call: TRBJ1-1
cdr3_aa: CASRWRVELNTEAFF
cdr3_nt: TGTGCCAGCAGATGGAGGGTGGAGTTGAACACTGAAGCTTTCTTT

v_call: TRBV5-6
clone_size: few
d_call: TRBD1
j_call: TRBJ2-7
cdr3_aa: CASSRRLMDRGSYEQYF
cdr3_nt: TGTGCCAGCAGCCGACGACTGATGGACAGGGGATCCTACGAGCAGTACTTC

v_call: TRBV29-1
clone_size: -
d_call: TRBD1
j_call: TRBJ1-1
cdr3_aa: CNPRGKGMNTEAFF
cdr3_nt: TGCAACCCCAGGGGGAAAGGGATGAACACTGAAGCTTTCTTT

v_call: TRBV27
clone_size: once
d_call: TRBD1
j_call: TRBJ2-7
cdr3_aa: CASSLSRTGPRQYF
cdr3_nt: TGTGCCAGCAGTTTATCGCGGACAGGCCCTAGACAGTACTTC

v_call: TRBV28
clone_size: -
d_call: -
j_call: TRBJ2-1
cdr3_aa: CASSLSSVIEEQFF
cdr3_nt: TGTGCCAGCAGTTTATCATCCGTAATCGAGGAGCAGTTCTTC

v_call: TRBV18
clone_size: -
d_call: -
j_call: TRBJ2-3
cdr3_aa: CASSPGVPLDTQYF
cdr3_nt: TGTGCCAGCTCACCAGGGGTACCACTGGATACGCAGTATTTT

v_call: TRBV10-1
clone_size: -
d_call: -
j_call: TRBJ1-1
cdr3_aa: CASSENSAGVRTEAFF
cdr3_nt: TGCGCCAGCAGTGAAAATTCGGCAGGAGTCCGTACTGAAGCTTTCTTT